This T cell receptor beta chain was observed in a study of beta chain features in type 1 diabetes. Study details: Healthy donors and patients showed comparable age, gender and cell yields. Whole-study findings and limits: With patients and controls alike, PCR might favor shorter templates to an equal degree.

From germline, CDR1 is SGHVS and CDR2 FNYEAQ. The CDR3 runs to 16 residues. With V trimmed by 4 bases and J by 6 bases, 7 bases remained unmatched. As for this clone: Its antigen is not known.

Every isolated RNA sample was fully reverse transcribed, so sequencing captured expressed TCRB transcripts. Sequencing was performed with immunoSEQ multiplex PCR; in TCRdb, only in-frame clones are kept and a portion is missing. The table lists 240,000 or so clones, 25% to 30% of them singletons. Sorting of CD4+ naive, central memory, regulatory and stem cell-like memory cells was performed via CD45RO/CCR7/CD25/CD127/CD95/CD27. Sequenced: central memory CD4+ T cells from blood. This sequence joins TRBV7-6 and TRBJ2-1; 12 bases align to TRBD2. This clonotype was obtained from a man aged 30 to 39 in good health. The CDR3 loop reads CASSSSGRARGNEQFF. The CDR3 DNA follows: TGTGCCAGCAGCTCTAGCGGGAGGGCCAGGGGCAATGAGCAGTTCTTC.